The 2 T cell receptor beta chains presented below share a single source sample, sequenced in a study of CD8 T cells in Susac syndrome. With random hexamers, reverse transcription was performed on about 0.5 to 1 ug of RNA. TCRdb itself ran the immunoSEQ multiplex PCR reads through MiXCR, one entry per CDR3 protein. The sample yields a few hundred thousand distinct CDR3 sequences, 95% seen once. The specimen was CD4+ T cells from PBMCs. These receptors were collected from a human donor with multiple sclerosis.

This clonotype has a single count. V and J are TRBV4-2 and TRBJ1-1; D is uncertain. This CDR3 is built from 15 residues. In germline, CDR1 is LGHNA, CDR2 YNFKEQ. The V and J ends lost 6 bases and 0 bases respectively, with 14 bases between them. DNA for the CDR3: TGTGCCAGCAGTAGAACGAACGGGCTGAACACTGAAGCTTTCTTT. Translation gives CASSRTNGLNTEAFF.

This chain uses TRBV20-1 with TRBJ1-5; TRBD1 matches at 9 bases. The CDR3 covers 17 residues. V trimming: 0 bases; J trimming: 7 bases; junction bases outside the gene matches: 13. From germline, CDR1 is DFQATT and CDR2 SNEGSKA (reference sequence). The CDR3 coding sequence is TGCAGTGCTAGAGATGCACCGGGACAGGGCAAGATGCAGCCCCAGCATTTT. Protein: CSARDAPGQGKMQPQHF.